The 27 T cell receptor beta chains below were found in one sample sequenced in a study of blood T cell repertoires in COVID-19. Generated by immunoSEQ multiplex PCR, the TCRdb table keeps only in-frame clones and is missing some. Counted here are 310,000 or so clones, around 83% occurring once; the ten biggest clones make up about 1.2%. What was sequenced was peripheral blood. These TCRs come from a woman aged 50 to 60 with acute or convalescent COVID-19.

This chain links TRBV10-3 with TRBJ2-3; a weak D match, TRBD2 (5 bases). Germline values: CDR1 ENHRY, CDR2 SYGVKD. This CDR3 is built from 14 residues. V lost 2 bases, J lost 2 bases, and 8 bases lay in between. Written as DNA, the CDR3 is TGTGCCATCAGTGAGGAGGGCCCCACAGATACGCAGTATTTT. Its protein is CAISEEGPTDTQYF.

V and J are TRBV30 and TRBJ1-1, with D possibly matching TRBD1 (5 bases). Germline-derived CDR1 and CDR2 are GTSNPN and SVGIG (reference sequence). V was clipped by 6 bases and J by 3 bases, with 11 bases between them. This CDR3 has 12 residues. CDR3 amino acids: CACRGGDTEAFF. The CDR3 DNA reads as TGTGCCTGCCGGGGGGGTGACACTGAAGCTTTCTTT.

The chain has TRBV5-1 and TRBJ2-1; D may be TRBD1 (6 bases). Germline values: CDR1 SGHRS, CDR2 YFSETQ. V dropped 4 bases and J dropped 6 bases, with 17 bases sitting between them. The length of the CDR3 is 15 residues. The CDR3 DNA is TGCGCCAGCAGCCGCAACAGGGAAGGGGTCAATGAGCAGTTCTTC. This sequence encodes CASSRNREGVNEQFF.

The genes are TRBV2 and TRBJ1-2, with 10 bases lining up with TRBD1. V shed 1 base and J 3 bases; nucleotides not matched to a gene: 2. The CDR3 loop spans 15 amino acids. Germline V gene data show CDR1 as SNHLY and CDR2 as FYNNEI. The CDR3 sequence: CASSEGDRGHYGYTF. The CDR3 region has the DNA TGTGCCAGCAGTGAAGGGGACAGGGGACACTATGGCTACACCTTC.

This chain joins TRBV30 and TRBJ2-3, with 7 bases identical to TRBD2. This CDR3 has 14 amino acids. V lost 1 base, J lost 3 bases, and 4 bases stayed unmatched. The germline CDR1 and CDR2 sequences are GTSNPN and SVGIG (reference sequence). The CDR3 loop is CAWSEASGTDTQYF. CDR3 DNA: TGTGCCTGGAGTGAGGCTAGCGGTACAGATACGCAGTATTTT.

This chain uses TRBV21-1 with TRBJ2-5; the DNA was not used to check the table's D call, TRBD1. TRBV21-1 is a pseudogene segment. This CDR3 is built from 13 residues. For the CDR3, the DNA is TGTGCCAGCAGCACTCCAGGGGAAGAGACCCAGTACTTC. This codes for CASSTPGEETQYF.

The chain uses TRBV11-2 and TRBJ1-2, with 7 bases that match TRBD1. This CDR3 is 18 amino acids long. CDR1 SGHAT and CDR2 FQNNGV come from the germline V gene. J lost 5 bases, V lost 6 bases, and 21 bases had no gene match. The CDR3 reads CASSSSPAGGSRGYGYTF. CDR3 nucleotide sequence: TGTGCCAGCAGTTCCTCCCCCGCAGGGGGTTCTCGAGGATATGGCTACACCTTC. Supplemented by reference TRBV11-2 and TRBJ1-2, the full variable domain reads EAGVAQSPRYKIIEKRQSVAFWCNPISGHATLYWYQQILGQGPKLLIQFQNNGVVDDSQLPKDRFSAERLKGVDSTLKIQPAKLEDSAVYLCASSSSPAGGSRGYGYTFGSGTRLTVV.

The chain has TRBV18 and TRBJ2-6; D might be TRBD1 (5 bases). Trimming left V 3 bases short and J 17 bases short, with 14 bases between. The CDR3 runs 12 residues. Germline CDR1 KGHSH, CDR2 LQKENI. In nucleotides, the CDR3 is TGTGCCAGCTCACCCGAGGACACGGCTTTGACTTTC. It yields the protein CASSPEDTALTF.

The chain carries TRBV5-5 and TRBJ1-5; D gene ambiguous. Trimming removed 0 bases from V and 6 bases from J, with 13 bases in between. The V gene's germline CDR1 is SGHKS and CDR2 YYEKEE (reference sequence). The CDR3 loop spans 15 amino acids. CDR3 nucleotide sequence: TGTGCCAGCAGCTTGGCCGGTGGCGGGGTTCAGCCCCAGCATTTT. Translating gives CASSLAGGGVQPQHF.

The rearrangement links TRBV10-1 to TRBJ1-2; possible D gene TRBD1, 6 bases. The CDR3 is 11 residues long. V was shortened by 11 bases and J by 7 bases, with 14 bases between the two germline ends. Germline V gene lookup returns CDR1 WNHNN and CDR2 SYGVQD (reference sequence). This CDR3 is CASAGVCGYTF. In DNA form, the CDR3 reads TGCGCCTCTGCAGGGGTCTGTGGCTACACCTTC.

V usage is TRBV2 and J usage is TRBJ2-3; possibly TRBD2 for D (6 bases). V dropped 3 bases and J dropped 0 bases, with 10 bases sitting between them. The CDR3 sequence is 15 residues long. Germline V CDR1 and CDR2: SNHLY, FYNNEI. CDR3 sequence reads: CASSEERASTDTQYF. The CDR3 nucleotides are TGTGCCAGCAGTGAGGAGCGGGCCAGCACAGATACGCAGTATTTT.

CDR3 amino acids: CASSQDRVTASPLHF. The CDR3 bases are TGCGCCAGCAGCCAAGACAGGGTGACTGCTTCACCCCTCCACTTT. The rearrangement uses TRBV4-3 and TRBJ1-6, with D perhaps TRBD1 (5 bases). The CDR3 loop spans 15 amino acids. V lost 0 bases, J lost 9 bases, and 12 bases lay in between. Looked up from germline, CDR1 is LGHNA and CDR2 is YSLEER.

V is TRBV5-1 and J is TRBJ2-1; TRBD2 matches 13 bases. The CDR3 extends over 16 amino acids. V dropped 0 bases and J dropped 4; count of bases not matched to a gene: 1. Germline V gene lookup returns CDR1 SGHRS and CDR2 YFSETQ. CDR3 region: CASSLGTSGGYNEQFF. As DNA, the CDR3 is TGCGCCAGCAGCTTGGGGACTAGCGGGGGATACAATGAGCAGTTCTTC.

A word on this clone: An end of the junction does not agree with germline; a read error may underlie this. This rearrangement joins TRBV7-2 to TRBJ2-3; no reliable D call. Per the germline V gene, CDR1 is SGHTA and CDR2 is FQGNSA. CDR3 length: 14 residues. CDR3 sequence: CASSQKESTVTQYF. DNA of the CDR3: TGTGCCAGCAGCCAAAAAGAAAGCACAGTTACGCAGTATTTT.

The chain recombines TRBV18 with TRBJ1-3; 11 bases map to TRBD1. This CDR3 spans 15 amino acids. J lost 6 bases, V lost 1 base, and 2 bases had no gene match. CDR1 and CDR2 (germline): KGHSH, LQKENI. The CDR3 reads CASSPLGQGANTIYF. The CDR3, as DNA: TGTGCCAGCTCACCACTAGGACAGGGGGCAAACACCATATATTTT.

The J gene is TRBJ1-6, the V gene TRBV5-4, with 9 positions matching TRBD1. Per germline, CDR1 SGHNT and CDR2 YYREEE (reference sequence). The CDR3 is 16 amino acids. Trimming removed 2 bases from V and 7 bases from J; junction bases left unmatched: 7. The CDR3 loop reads CASSFGQGLTNSPLHF. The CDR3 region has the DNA TGTGCCAGCAGCTTTGGACAGGGGCTTACAAATTCACCCCTCCACTTT.

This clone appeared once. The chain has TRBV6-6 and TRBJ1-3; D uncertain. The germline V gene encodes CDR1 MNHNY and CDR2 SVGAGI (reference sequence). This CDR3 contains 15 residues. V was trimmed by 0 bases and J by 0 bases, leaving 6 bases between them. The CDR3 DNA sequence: TGTGCCAGCAGTTACTCGACATACTCTGGAAACACCATATATTTT. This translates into CASSYSTYSGNTIYF.

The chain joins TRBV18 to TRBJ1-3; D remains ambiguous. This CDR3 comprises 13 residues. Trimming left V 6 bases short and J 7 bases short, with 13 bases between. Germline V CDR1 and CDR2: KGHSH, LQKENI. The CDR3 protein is CASSPNRGNTIYF. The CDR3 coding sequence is TGTGCCAGCTCTCCGAACCGGGGTAACACCATATATTTT.

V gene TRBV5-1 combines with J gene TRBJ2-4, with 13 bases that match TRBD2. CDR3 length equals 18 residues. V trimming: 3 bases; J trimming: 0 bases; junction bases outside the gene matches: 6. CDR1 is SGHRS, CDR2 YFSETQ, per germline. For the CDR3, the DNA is TGCGCCAGCAGCTCGACTAGCGGGGGGAGTCTAGCCAAAAACATTCAGTACTTC. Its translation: CASSSTSGGSLAKNIQYF.

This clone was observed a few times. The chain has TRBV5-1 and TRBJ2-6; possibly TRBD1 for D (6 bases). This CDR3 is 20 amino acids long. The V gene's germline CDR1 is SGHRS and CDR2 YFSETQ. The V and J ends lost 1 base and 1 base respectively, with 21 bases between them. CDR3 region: CASSLFTSQGPLSGANVLTF. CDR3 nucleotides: TGCGCCAGCAGCTTGTTTACGTCACAGGGTCCCCTATCTGGGGCCAACGTCCTGACTTTC.

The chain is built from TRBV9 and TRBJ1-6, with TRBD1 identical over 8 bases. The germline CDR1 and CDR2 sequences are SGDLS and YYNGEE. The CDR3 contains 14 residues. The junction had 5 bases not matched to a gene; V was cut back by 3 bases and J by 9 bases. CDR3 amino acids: CASSAQGGGSPLHF. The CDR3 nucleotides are TGTGCCAGCAGCGCACAGGGGGGTGGTTCACCCCTCCACTTT.

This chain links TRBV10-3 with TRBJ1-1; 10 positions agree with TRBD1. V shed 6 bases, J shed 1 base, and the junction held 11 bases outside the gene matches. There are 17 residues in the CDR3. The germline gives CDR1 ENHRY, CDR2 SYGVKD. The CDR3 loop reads CAIRAGTGVGTNTEAFF. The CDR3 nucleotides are TGTGCCATCAGGGCCGGGACAGGGGTAGGAACGAACACTGAAGCTTTCTTT.

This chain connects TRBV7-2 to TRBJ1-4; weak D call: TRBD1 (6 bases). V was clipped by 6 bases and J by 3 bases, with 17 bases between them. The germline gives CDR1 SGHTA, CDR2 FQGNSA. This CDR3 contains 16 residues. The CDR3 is CASSSRWGLPNEKLFF. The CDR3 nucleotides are TGTGCCAGCAGTTCAAGGTGGGGGCTACCTAATGAAAAACTGTTTTTT.

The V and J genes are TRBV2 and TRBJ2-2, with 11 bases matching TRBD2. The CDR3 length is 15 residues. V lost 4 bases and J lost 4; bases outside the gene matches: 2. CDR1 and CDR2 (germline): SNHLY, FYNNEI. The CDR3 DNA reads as TGTGCCAGCAGTGGACTAGCGGGATCCACCGGGGAGCTGTTTTTT. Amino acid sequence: CASSGLAGSTGELFF.

The CDR3 sequence: CASSPGLNIQYF. The CDR3, as DNA: TGTGCCAGCAGTCCCGGGTTGAACATTCAGTACTTC. This rearrangement joins TRBV2 to TRBJ2-4; D remains ambiguous. CDR1 and CDR2 from the germline V gene are SNHLY and FYNNEI. The length of the CDR3 is 12 residues. Trimming removed 5 bases from V and 7 bases from J, with 9 bases in between.

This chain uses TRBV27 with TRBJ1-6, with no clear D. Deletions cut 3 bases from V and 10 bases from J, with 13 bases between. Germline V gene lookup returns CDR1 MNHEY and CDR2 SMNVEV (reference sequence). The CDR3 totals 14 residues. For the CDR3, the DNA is TGTGCCAGCAGTTTCCTCCGCGAGGAATCACCCCTCCACTTT. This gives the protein CASSFLREESPLHF.

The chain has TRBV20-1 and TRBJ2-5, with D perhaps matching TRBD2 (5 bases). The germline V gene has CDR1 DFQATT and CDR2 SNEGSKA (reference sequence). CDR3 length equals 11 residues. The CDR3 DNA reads TGCATCGGACTCCTTCAAGAGACCCAGTACTTC. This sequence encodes CIGLLQETQYF.